The 32 T cell receptor beta chains presented below share a single source sample, sequenced in a study of graft-versus-host responses after intestinal transplantation. Here immunoSEQ multiplex PCR was the method, and the copy in TCRdb shows in-frame clones only, minus some. The table has 80,000 or so clones, approximately 92% seen once; the top ten hold about 0.67%. Sample: PBMCs, taken 98 days after intestinal transplantation. These receptors were taken from a human patient who received an intestinal transplant, so some T cells may come from the graft donor.

This clone was seen a few times. This chain connects TRBV5-1 to TRBJ2-3, with D possibly TRBD1 on 5 matching bases. V was cut by 0 bases and J by 2 bases, with 7 bases left in between. The CDR3 extends over 14 amino acids. Germline-derived CDR1 and CDR2 are SGHRS and YFSETQ. Here the CDR3 reads CASSLGGATDTQYF. The CDR3 nucleotides are TGCGCCAGCAGCTTGGGTGGGGCCACAGATACGCAGTATTTT.

The rearrangement joins TRBV19 to TRBJ2-1; the D gene is possibly TRBD1 (5 bases). The CDR3 loop spans 15 amino acids. From germline, CDR1 is LNHDA and CDR2 SQIVND (reference sequence). Trimming cost V 6 bases and J 0 bases, with 12 bases left between them. In nucleotides, the CDR3 is TGTGCCAGTAGCCAAGGGGTTACCTCCTACAATGAGCAGTTCTTC. It encodes CASSQGVTSYNEQFF.

This chain connects TRBV5-4 to TRBJ2-5, with 8 positions matching TRBD1. Germline CDR1 and CDR2: SGHNT and YYREEE (reference sequence). This CDR3 region has 14 residues. Trimming at V came to 5 bases and at J to 5 bases, leaving 8 bases not matched to a gene. The CDR3 DNA follows: TGTGCCAGCAGGGCAGGGGGCAGAAGGGAGACCCAGTACTTC. Protein: CASRAGGRRETQYF.

The chain couples TRBV30 to TRBJ1-1; 10 bases fit TRBD1. The germline gives CDR1 GTSNPN, CDR2 SVGIG (reference sequence). J gave up 1 base and V 1 base, and 6 bases lay outside the gene matches. The CDR3 length is 16 residues. This CDR3 reads CAWSARQGAWNTEAFF. CDR3 sequence (DNA): TGTGCCTGGAGTGCAAGACAGGGGGCATGGAACACTGAAGCTTTCTTT.

This chain connects TRBV5-1 to TRBJ2-1; 11 bases line up with TRBD2. Germline V gives CDR1 SGHRS, CDR2 YFSETQ. The CDR3 covers 15 residues. V was clipped by 4 bases and J by 3 bases; unmatched bases: 3. The chain's CDR3 is CASSPGLAGYNEQFF. CDR3 in DNA: TGCGCCAGCAGCCCTGGACTAGCGGGCTACAATGAGCAGTTCTTC.

The chain carries TRBV7-9 and TRBJ1-3; 8 bases are shared with TRBD1. CDR1 is SEHNR and CDR2 is FQNEAQ in the germline V gene (reference sequence). Unmatched junction bases numbered 11, after V lost 3 bases and J lost 1 base. The CDR3 consists of 18 residues. Here the CDR3 reads CASSFYHGQGWSGNTIYF. The CDR3 nucleotides are TGTGCCAGCAGCTTTTATCATGGACAGGGATGGTCTGGAAACACCATATATTTT.

DNA for the CDR3: TGTGCCAGCAGTGACTATCCGACAGCCTTGAACACTGAAGCTTTCTTT. Its translation: CASSDYPTALNTEAFF. V is TRBV6-1 and J is TRBJ1-1; TRBD1 is a possible D gene (5 bases). The CDR3 runs to 16 residues. V dropped 3 bases and J dropped 0 bases, with 14 bases sitting between them. Germline V gene data show CDR1 as MNHNS and CDR2 as SASEGT.

The chain employs TRBV6-1 and TRBJ2-1; D possibly corresponds to TRBD2 (6 bases). Germline CDR1 and CDR2: MNHNS and SASEGT. The ends were cut back, 6 bases at V and 4 bases at J, with 10 bases in the middle. This CDR3 region has 13 residues. Written as DNA, the CDR3 is TGTGCCAGCAGGATCGGGACTTACAATGAGCAGTTCTTC. Its translation is CASRIGTYNEQFF.

The chain uses TRBV5-4 and TRBJ1-1; D might be TRBD1 (5 bases). The CDR3 covers 14 residues. V lost 4 bases and J lost 2, with 12 bases in between. Germline assignment: CDR1 SGHNT and CDR2 YYREEE (reference sequence). CDR3 bases: TGTGCCAGCAGCCCGGACCGGGACAACACTGAAGCTTTCTTT. It yields the protein CASSPDRDNTEAFF.

This chain uses TRBV7-2 with TRBJ2-3, with D possibly matching TRBD1 (6 bases). The CDR3 has 14 amino acids. V was cut by 1 base and J by 2 bases, with 7 bases left in between. In germline, CDR1 is SGHTA, CDR2 FQGNSA. The CDR3, as DNA: TGTGCCAGCAGCTTAGTGGGGGCCACAGATACGCAGTATTTT. Encoded protein: CASSLVGATDTQYF.

The rearrangement joins TRBV5-1 to TRBJ2-3; D possibly corresponds to TRBD1 (6 bases). Germline V gene data show CDR1 as SGHRS and CDR2 as YFSETQ. This CDR3 is built from 15 residues. V lost 0 bases and J lost 2, with 10 bases in between. This CDR3 is CASSLGRGNTDTQYF. CDR3 coding DNA: TGCGCCAGCAGCTTGGGCAGGGGCAACACAGATACGCAGTATTTT.

The chain couples TRBV5-1 to TRBJ2-3, with 7 bases identical to TRBD2. The CDR3 covers 13 residues. Germline-derived CDR1 and CDR2 are SGHRS and YFSETQ. Unmatched junction bases numbered 1, after V lost 3 bases and J lost 3 bases. Written as DNA, the CDR3 is TGCGCCAGCAGCTCGCGGGGGACAGATACGCAGTATTTT. This encodes CASSSRGTDTQYF.

This clone has more than one count but fewer than ten. The chain carries TRBV6-1 and TRBJ2-7; D is ambiguous. Germline V gene data show CDR1 as MNHNS and CDR2 as SASEGT. V lost 3 bases, J lost 2 bases, and 17 bases lay in between. The CDR3 is 16 residues long. Written as DNA, the CDR3 is TGTGCCAGCAGTGAGTGGCGACACTTTGGAACCTACGAGCAGTACTTC. Translation: CASSEWRHFGTYEQYF.

The chain is built from TRBV19 and TRBJ2-4; D is undetermined. Germline loops: CDR1 LNHDA, CDR2 SQIVND (reference sequence). The V end lost 1 base, the J end lost 7 bases, and 8 bases lay between the germline ends. This CDR3 is 13 amino acids long. This chain's CDR3 is CASSIVGINIQYF. The CDR3, as DNA: TGTGCCAGTAGTATAGTAGGGATTAACATTCAGTACTTC.

The V gene is TRBV5-5, the J gene TRBJ2-7, with TRBD2 as a possible D gene (6 bases). This CDR3 is 13 amino acids long. V was pared by 4 bases and J by 4 bases, with 12 bases between. Germline CDR1 SGHKS, CDR2 YYEKEE (reference sequence). The CDR3 bases are TGTGCCAGCAGCCGGGACTTTCTTTACGAGCAGTACTTC. This sequence encodes CASSRDFLYEQYF.

The chain recombines TRBV28 with TRBJ2-3, with no clear D. Germline-derived CDR1 and CDR2 are MDHEN and SYDVKM. V gave up 7 bases and J gave up 6 bases, with 20 bases separating them. This CDR3 contains 15 residues. In DNA form, the CDR3 reads TGTGCCAGCACCCTCCCCAGGTATCTACCGGATACGCAGTATTTT. This gives the protein CASTLPRYLPDTQYF.

This clone occurred once. This sequence joins TRBV30 and TRBJ1-1; unclear D gene. Germline lookup yields CDR1 GTSNPN and CDR2 SVGIG (reference sequence). This CDR3 is built from 12 residues. Trimming stripped 4 bases from V and 1 base from J, with 7 bases between. Here the CDR3 reads CAWMQSNTEAFF. CDR3 coding DNA: TGTGCCTGGATGCAGTCGAACACTGAAGCTTTCTTT.

J is TRBJ2-7 and V is TRBV2, with TRBD2 identical over 12 bases. The germline CDR1 and CDR2 sequences are SNHLY and FYNNEI. J was trimmed by 2 bases and V by 7 bases; bases with no gene match: 3. The CDR3 runs to 14 residues. Written as DNA, the CDR3 is TGTGCCAGCAAGTCTAGCGGGAGGGCCTACGAGCAGTACTTC. Translated, it gives CASKSSGRAYEQYF.

CDR3 bases: TGTGCCAGCTCATCGACTAGCGGGAGTGAGGCCGGGGAGCTGTTTTTT. Its translation is CASSSTSGSEAGELFF. The chain uses TRBV18 and TRBJ2-2; 12 nucleotides line up with TRBD2. The ends lost 5 bases at V and 6 bases at J; junction bases unmatched: 7. The germline V gene encodes CDR1 KGHSH and CDR2 LQKENI. The length of the CDR3 is 16 residues.

The chain links TRBV7-8 to TRBJ1-1; TRBD1 matches at 9 bases. This CDR3 region has 15 residues. V shed 3 bases, J shed 0 bases, and the junction held 2 bases outside the gene matches. The germline gives CDR1 SGHVS, CDR2 FQNEAQ. In DNA, the CDR3 is TGTGCCAGCAGCTTCGGACAGGGGTTGAACACTGAAGCTTTCTTT. This gives the protein CASSFGQGLNTEAFF.

The chain carries TRBV4-1 and TRBJ1-5, with 7 bases fitting TRBD1. CDR3 length equals 18 residues. The V segment lost 4 bases and the J segment 1 base; nucleotides outside the gene matches: 13. Germline CDR1 reads MGHRA; CDR2 reads YSYEKL. The CDR3 coding sequence is TGCGCCAGCAGCCCGGGCAGGGGGGGATTTAGGAGCAATCAGCCCCAGCATTTT. Translation gives CASSPGRGGFRSNQPQHF.

This chain links TRBV5-1 with TRBJ1-6; D is ambiguous. This CDR3 region has 15 residues. The germline V gene has CDR1 SGHRS and CDR2 YFSETQ. Trimming cost V 0 bases and J 7 bases, with 11 bases left between them. Here the CDR3 DNA reads TGCGCCAGCAGCTTGGATCCGGGTTACAATTCACCCCTCCACTTT. Its protein product is CASSLDPGYNSPLHF.

The chain links TRBV6-1 to TRBJ1-6, with 7 nucleotides matching TRBD1. CDR1 is MNHNS, CDR2 SASEGT, per germline. CDR3 length equals 12 residues. Trimming removed 3 bases from V and 19 bases from J; junction bases left unmatched: 9. The CDR3 region is CASSDGGTVSHF. The CDR3 DNA reads TGTGCCAGCAGTGACGGAGGGACAGTTTCTCACTTT.

This clone appeared a single time. The genes are TRBV11-1 and TRBJ2-7; TRBD2 matches at 9 bases. This CDR3 region has 16 residues. Germline-derived CDR1 and CDR2 are SGHAT and FQDESV (reference sequence). J was trimmed by 4 bases and V by 5 bases; bases with no gene match: 12. In DNA, the CDR3 is TGTGCCAGCAGCACCACAGACCAGCGGGGGGAGTACGAGCAGTACTTC. It yields the protein CASSTTDQRGEYEQYF. Using reference TRBV11-1 and TRBJ2-7 for the parts outside the CDR3, the full variable domain is EAEVAQSPRYKITEKSQAVAFWCDPISGHATLYWYRQILGQGPELLVQFQDESVVDDSQLPKDRFSAERLKGVDSTLKIQPAELGDSAMYLCASSTTDQRGEYEQYFGPGTRLTVT.

This clone was detected only once. This chain uses TRBV25-1 with TRBJ1-2; D remains unclear. This CDR3 is built from 12 residues. V was pared by 4 bases and J by 8 bases, with 11 bases between. Germline CDR1 MGHDK, CDR2 SYGVNS. This CDR3 reads CASSAPLGGYTF. CDR3 DNA sequence: TGTGCCAGCAGTGCCCCTCTTGGGGGCTACACCTTC.

The chain joins TRBV6-1 to TRBJ2-5; either TRBD1 or TRBD2 may fit D (5 bases each). Germline V gives CDR1 MNHNS, CDR2 SASEGT. Trimming pared 0 bases from V and 2 bases from J, leaving 10 bases between. The CDR3 consists of 15 residues. The CDR3 DNA reads TGTGCCAGCAGTGAAGCGGCAGGGAGACAAGAGACCCAGTACTTC. It codes for CASSEAAGRQETQYF.

CDR3 region: CAIRGGGGADTQYF. CDR3 sequence (DNA): TGTGCCATCAGGGGAGGGGGGGGCGCAGATACGCAGTATTTT. This chain joins TRBV10-3 and TRBJ2-3; D is perhaps TRBD2 (7 bases). The V end lost 6 bases, the J end lost 4 bases, and 14 bases lay between the germline ends. There are 14 residues in the CDR3. CDR1 is ENHRY and CDR2 is SYGVKD in the germline V gene.

On this clone: The same CDR3 also results from other DNA sequences found in this sample. The chain employs TRBV7-2 and TRBJ2-5, with D tentatively TRBD1 or TRBD2 (5 bases each). Per germline, CDR1 SGHTA and CDR2 FQGNSA. This CDR3 contains 14 residues. Trimming took 0 bases from V and 4 from J, leaving 9 bases between them. This CDR3 is CASSLAGDGETQYF. CDR3 coding DNA: TGTGCCAGCAGCTTAGCGGGGGATGGAGAGACCCAGTACTTC.

The chain has TRBV28 and TRBJ2-3; 9 nucleotides line up with TRBD2. This CDR3 spans 15 amino acids. The V gene end was trimmed by 2 bases and the J gene end by 1 base; junction bases not matched to a gene: 1. Germline V lookup: CDR1 MDHEN, CDR2 SYDVKM. The CDR3 DNA follows: TGTGCCAGCAGTTTAATAGCGGGGGGCACAGATACGCAGTATTTT. Translation: CASSLIAGGTDTQYF.

The J gene is TRBJ2-5, the V gene TRBV5-1; D unclear. This CDR3 region has 15 residues. The V end lost 6 bases, the J end lost 1 base, and 16 bases lay between the germline ends. Per germline, CDR1 SGHRS and CDR2 YFSETQ. DNA for the CDR3: TGCGCCAGCACCAAACGGACGTCGATCCAAGAGACCCAGTACTTC. Encoded protein: CASTKRTSIQETQYF.

Only one count was recorded for this clone. V and J are TRBV7-3 and TRBJ2-1; TRBD2 is a possible D gene (5 bases). V was pared by 5 bases and J by 0 bases, with 14 bases between. Germline CDR1 SGHTA, CDR2 FQGTGA. The CDR3 spans 16 residues. The CDR3 sequence: CASSPGLSSSYNEQFF. The CDR3 coding sequence is TGTGCCAGCAGCCCCGGACTGTCGAGCTCCTACAATGAGCAGTTCTTC.

The V and J genes are TRBV15 and TRBJ1-1; D unclear. Germline lookup yields CDR1 LNHNV and CDR2 YYDKDF (reference sequence). This CDR3 is 15 amino acids long. V lost 4 bases and J 3 bases, leaving 15 bases between the germline ends. The chain's CDR3 is CATSIEGVRDTEAFF. The DNA for the CDR3 is TGTGCCACCAGCATCGAGGGTGTGAGGGACACTGAAGCTTTCTTT.